The source of this TCR beta chain is a study of shared clonotypes between healthy human individuals. Study-wide results and caveats: Sharing across four donors was seen in 4% to 6.5% of naive CD4 clonotypes. Non-shared clonotypes displayed generation probabilities falling below those of clonotypes present in all four donors.

The naive CD8 population came from CD45RO-negative cells selected for CCR7, without terminally differentiated effector memory CD45RA+ cells. Donors comprised healthy HIV-negative adults lacking recent acute infections or vaccinations. Profiled with immunoSEQ multiplex PCR; TCRdb holds only in-frame clones, not every one. Of hundreds of thousands of clones listed, nearly 97% are singletons. As to this clone: Its antigen remains unknown.

Trimming took 2 bases from V and 4 from J, leaving 14 bases between them. The CDR3 is made up of 15 amino acids. The germline V gene encodes CDR1 SNHLY and CDR2 FYNNEI. The specimen was naive CD8+ T cells sorted from blood. The V gene is TRBV2, the J gene TRBJ1-1; TRBD1 is a possible D gene (6 bases). This clonotype originated in a woman aged 25 to 39 in good health. In nucleotides, the CDR3 is TGTGCCAGCAGTGAAAGGGGGGACCGGACCACTGAAGCTTTCTTT. Its protein is CASSERGDRTTEAFF.